Each of the 17 T cell receptor beta chains below was sequenced from the same sample in a study of metastatic and nonmetastatic thyroid tumors. TCRdb re-analyzed the PCR reads through MiXCR. The sample contains 25,000 to 35,000 clones, around 16% of which appear only once. There were no patients who had received any treatment before thyroid surgery. The sequenced material came from blood. Every receptor here comes from a female donor with papillary thyroid cancer or a benign thyroid nodule (not recorded which). Some clones in this sample may be carry-over from other donors' samples.

The chain carries TRBV19 and TRBJ1-1; 8 bases align to TRBD1. The CDR3 spans 15 residues. CDR1 is LNHDA and CDR2 is SQIVND in the germline V gene (reference sequence). J gave up 4 bases and V 3 bases, and 7 bases lay outside the gene matches. This chain's CDR3 is CASSIRDRLSTEAFF. Written as DNA, the CDR3 is TGTGCCAGTAGTATCCGGGACAGGCTATCCACTGAAGCTTTCTTT.

The rearrangement links TRBV19 to TRBJ2-1; TRBD2 aligns across 11 bases. Germline V lookup: CDR1 LNHDA, CDR2 SQIVND (reference sequence). The CDR3 loop spans 15 amino acids. The V and J ends lost 5 bases and 6 bases, in that order; junction bases with no gene match: 6. The CDR3 DNA is TGTGCCAGTAGTTATAGCGGGGGGGCCGGCAATGAGCAGTTCTTC. Protein sequence: CASSYSGGAGNEQFF.

In its sample, this clone is medium-sized. The CDR3 loop is CASSFPSGGRRINEQFF. The CDR3 nucleotides read TGTGCCAGCAGTTTCCCTAGCGGCGGGAGGAGAATCAATGAGCAGTTCTTC. The V call is TRBV28, the J call TRBJ2-1, with 8 bases lining up with TRBD2. Trimming removed 3 bases from V and 6 bases from J; junction bases left unmatched: 13. Germline-derived CDR1 and CDR2 are MDHEN and SYDVKM. The CDR3 loop spans 17 amino acids.

The sample holds many counts of this clone. The chain recombines TRBV12-3 or TRBV12-4 with TRBJ1-2; 10 positions agree with TRBD1. J lost 8 bases, V lost 2 bases, and 5 bases had no gene match. The CDR3 totals 14 residues. CDR3: CASSLFDRGLGYTF. CDR3 DNA sequence: TGTGCCAGCAGTTTATTCGACAGGGGGCTAGGCTACACCTTC.

This clone is judged medium-sized. The chain couples TRBV28 to TRBJ2-2; weak D call: TRBD1 (6 bases). Germline CDR1 reads MDHEN; CDR2 reads SYDVKM. This CDR3 comprises 16 residues. Trimming took off 3 bases at V and 2 bases at J, with 13 bases between the two ends. The CDR3 here is CASSFIGRGNTGELFF. CDR3 DNA: TGTGCCAGCAGTTTTATCGGCAGGGGAAACACCGGGGAGCTGTTTTTT.

In its sample, this clone was seen a few times. DNA of the CDR3: TGCAGTGCTGCCGGTGGGGGATCGGGTTACGAGCAGTACTTC. Translated: CSAAGGGSGYEQYF. This rearrangement joins TRBV20-1 to TRBJ2-7; the D gene could be TRBD1 or TRBD2 (5 bases each). This CDR3 is built from 14 residues. CDR1 and CDR2 (germline): DFQATT, SNEGSKA (reference sequence). Trimming shortened V by 5 bases and J by 4 bases, and 18 bases separated the two germline ends.

The sample holds many counts of this clone. The V and J genes are TRBV3-1 and TRBJ2-1, with D perhaps TRBD2 (7 bases). Per germline, CDR1 LGHDT and CDR2 YNNKEL (reference sequence). V was shortened by 4 bases and J by 9 bases, with 13 bases between the two germline ends. The CDR3 has 13 residues. CDR3 in DNA: TGTGCCAGCAGCCCCCGGGGGGCAGGTGAGCAGTTCTTC. This gives the protein CASSPRGAGEQFF.

This clone showed up many times. This sequence joins TRBV7-9 and TRBJ1-1, with a tentative D call TRBD1 (5 bases). Germline CDR1 and CDR2: SEHNR and FQNEAQ (reference sequence). V lost 5 bases, J lost 1 base, and 8 bases lay in between. The CDR3 is made up of 13 amino acids. The CDR3 sequence: CASSAGGNTEAFF. In nucleotides, the CDR3 is TGTGCCAGCAGCGCCGGGGGGAACACTGAAGCTTTCTTT.

About this clone: A clone one base away is much larger, so this may be a read error. The V and J genes are TRBV30 and TRBJ1-5, with 7 nucleotides matching TRBD1. This CDR3 spans 14 amino acids. V shed 6 bases, J shed 6 bases, and the junction held 11 bases outside the gene matches. Germline V gives CDR1 GTSNPN, CDR2 SVGIG (reference sequence). The CDR3 reads CACRIQGSGQPQHF. The CDR3 DNA reads as TGTGCCTGCAGAATACAGGGGAGCGGTCAGCCCCAGCATTTT.

About this clone itself: Possible read error: a much larger clone is one base away. The chain joins TRBV3-1 to TRBJ2-5, with 8 bases lining up with TRBD1. The CDR3 sequence is 15 residues long. Unmatched junction bases numbered 7, after V lost 0 bases and J lost 7 bases. CDR1 and CDR2 from the germline V gene are LGHDT and YNNKEL (reference sequence). The CDR3 DNA follows: TGTGCCAGCAGCCAAGATGCGACAGGGGCGGTGACCCAGTACTTC. Protein: CASSQDATGAVTQYF.

In its sample, this clone was seen many times. The chain uses TRBV9 and TRBJ2-2; D not resolved. This CDR3 contains 15 residues. V dropped 3 bases and J dropped 7 bases, with 16 bases sitting between them. The germline CDR1 and CDR2 sequences are SGDLS and YYNGEE. The CDR3 is CASSEAPSSLGELFF. In DNA form, the CDR3 reads TGTGCCAGCAGCGAGGCCCCAAGTTCCCTCGGGGAGCTGTTTTTT.

This clone was detected ten times or more. The J gene is TRBJ1-2, the V gene TRBV2, with D perhaps TRBD1 (5 bases). The CDR3 sequence is 16 residues long. CDR1 and CDR2 (germline): SNHLY, FYNNEI. With 0 bases removed from V and 1 base from J, the gap between germline ends came to 12 bases. The chain's CDR3 is CASSEASRGVNYGYTF. CDR3 nucleotide sequence: TGTGCCAGCAGTGAAGCATCTAGGGGAGTTAACTATGGCTACACCTTC.

Ten or more counts support this clone. The V gene is TRBV13, the J gene TRBJ1-2, with a weak D call TRBD1 (6 bases). Trimming shortened V by 5 bases and J by 2 bases, and 12 bases separated the two germline ends. The CDR3 loop spans 14 amino acids. Germline V lookup: CDR1 PRHDT, CDR2 FYEKMQ (reference sequence). The CDR3 sequence is CASSTRTANYGYTF. The DNA of the CDR3 is TGTGCCAGCAGCACCCGGACAGCCAACTATGGCTACACCTTC.

In its sample, this clone was seen many times. The V call is TRBV10-3, the J call TRBJ2-2, with 14 bases aligning to TRBD2. The CDR3 is 17 residues long. The V segment lost 6 bases and the J segment 6 bases; nucleotides outside the gene matches: 9. Germline V gene lookup returns CDR1 ENHRY and CDR2 SYGVKD. The CDR3, as DNA: TGTGCCATCAGAGCCACGACTAGCGGGGGGGCCTCCGGGGAGCTGTTTTTT. This sequence encodes CAIRATTSGGASGELFF.

This clone has just one count. The chain carries TRBV20-1 and TRBJ2-1; 10 positions match TRBD2. In germline, CDR1 is DFQATT, CDR2 SNEGSKA (reference sequence). Trimming cost V 1 base and J 10 bases; bases outside gene matches: 7. This CDR3 is 14 amino acids long. The CDR3: CSARVASGRREQFF. In nucleotides, the CDR3 is TGCAGTGCTAGAGTCGCTAGCGGGAGAAGGGAGCAGTTCTTC.

This clone was found many times. The chain joins TRBV19 to TRBJ2-2; the D gene is possibly TRBD2 (7 bases). V lost 7 bases, J lost 4 bases, and 22 bases lay in between. CDR1 is LNHDA and CDR2 is SQIVND in the germline V gene (reference sequence). This CDR3 has 17 residues. The CDR3 region has the DNA TGTGCCAGTACCGATCACGGAGGGGGGGGCGTCACCGGGGAGCTGTTTTTT. Residues: CASTDHGGGGVTGELFF.

The gene calls are TRBV7-3 and TRBJ2-1; 7 positions agree with TRBD2. Germline trimming cut 2 bases from V and 8 bases from J; bases unmatched to any gene: 6. Germline loops: CDR1 SGHTA, CDR2 FQGTGA. The length of the CDR3 is 14 residues. The CDR3 DNA is TGTGCCAGCAGCTTAGCGGGAGTAAATGATGAGCAGTTCTTC. This encodes CASSLAGVNDEQFF.